This TCR beta chain is from a study of control samples from healthy donors and cancer patients. The table came from immunoSEQ multiplex PCR; TCRdb's copy has only in-frame clones and leaves some out. The sample contains roughly 130,000 clones, just over 90% of which appear only once. The TCR sequence derives from a man over 45 with head and neck cancer. The sample consisted of PBMCs.

This chain's CDR3 is CASSFGGYTF. The CDR3 nucleotides are TGTGCCAGCAGCTTTGGTGGCTACACCTTC. The rearrangement uses TRBV7-2 and TRBJ1-2; D unclear. The length of the CDR3 is 10 residues. Trimming removed 3 bases at V and 7 bases at J, with 3 bases between. Germline V CDR1 and CDR2: SGHTA, FQGNSA.